Presented here are 2 T cell receptor beta chains from one specimen sequenced in a study of a mutant IDH1 vaccine in newly diagnosed glioma. Their specific antigens are unknown. Stated time point: week 23, last vaccination. Each vaccine dose was 300 ug of mutant IDH1 20-mer peptide, with topical imiquimod. Measured with immunoSEQ multiplex PCR; TCRdb has only the in-frame clones, and not every one. The sample yields approximately 62,000 clones, approximately 85% seen once. Sample: PBMCs, taken from a glioma patient whose treatment included an IDH1 peptide vaccine. These receptor sequences come from a man aged 25-40 years with glioma.

On this clone: Mismatch with germline at one junction end may stem from a read error. This chain joins TRBV5-4 and TRBJ1-3; 7 nucleotides line up with TRBD1. This CDR3 has 17 amino acids. CDR1 is SGHNT and CDR2 is YYREEE in the germline V gene (reference sequence). CDR3 sequence: CASSFGLDRTSGNTMYF. DNA for the CDR3: TGTGCCAGCAGCTTTGGTTTGGACAGGACCTCTGGAAACACCATGTATTTT.

This clone was seen a handful of times. This chain links TRBV11-2 with TRBJ2-3; no definite D call. V was trimmed by 1 base and J by 6 bases, leaving 14 bases between them. The CDR3 loop spans 15 amino acids. Germline CDR1 SGHAT, CDR2 FQNNGV. CDR3 sequence: CASSLGRRRGDTQYF. CDR3 nucleotides: TGTGCCAGCAGCTTAGGACGGCGGAGAGGCGATACGCAGTATTTT.